Sequencing of this T cell receptor beta chain was carried out in a study of cytomegalovirus exposure and HLA in healthy donors. Study outcomes and limitations: The majority of TCR sequences were rare, yet some public TCRs appeared in many donors. According to a subsequent analysis, TCR clusters identified in the first cohort showed a tendency to co-occur across the roughly 120 validation repertoires. Cytomegalovirus association was assigned to about 150 TCR beta chains.

Germline V gene data show CDR1 as ENHRY and CDR2 as SYGVKD. V lost 10 bases and J 5 bases, leaving 14 bases between the germline ends. This CDR3 has 12 amino acids. Sequencing used immunoSEQ multiplex PCR; TCRdb keeps in-frame clones, though not all of them. The sample lists about 150,000 clones, 70% to 90% seen once, with about a fifth in the top ten. Concerning this clone itself: Antigen unknown.

Sequenced: PBMCs. The receptor was isolated from a young man in good health and CMV-seropositive. J is TRBJ1-1 and V is TRBV10-3, with D maybe TRBD1 (5 bases). As DNA, the CDR3 is TGTGCCACCGACGGGGGGGGAACTGAAGCTTTCTTT. Amino acids: CATDGGGTEAFF.